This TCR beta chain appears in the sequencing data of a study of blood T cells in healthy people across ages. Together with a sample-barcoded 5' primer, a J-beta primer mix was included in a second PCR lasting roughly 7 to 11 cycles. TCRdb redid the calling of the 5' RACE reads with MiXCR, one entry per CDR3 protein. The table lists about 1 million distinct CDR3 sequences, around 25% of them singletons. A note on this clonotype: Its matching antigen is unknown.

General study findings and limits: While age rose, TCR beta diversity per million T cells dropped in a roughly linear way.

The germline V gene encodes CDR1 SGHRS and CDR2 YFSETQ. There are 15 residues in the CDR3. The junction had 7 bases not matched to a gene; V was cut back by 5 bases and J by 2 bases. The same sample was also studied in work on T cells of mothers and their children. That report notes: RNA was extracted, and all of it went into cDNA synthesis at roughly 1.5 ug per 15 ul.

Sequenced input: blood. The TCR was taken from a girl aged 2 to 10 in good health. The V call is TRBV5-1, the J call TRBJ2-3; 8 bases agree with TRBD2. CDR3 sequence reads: CASRLAGYSTDTQYF. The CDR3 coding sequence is TGCGCCAGCAGATTAGCGGGGTACTCCACAGATACGCAGTATTTT.